A selection of T cell receptor beta chains follows, all from one sample in a study of T-cell reconstitution after alpha-beta-depleted transplantation in children. TCRdb itself ran the PCR reads through MiXCR, one entry per CDR3 protein. The data hold 480,000 or so distinct CDR3 sequences, with about 11% observed a single time. Sample: PBMCs, taken before TCRalphabeta/CD19-depleted stem cell transplant. Receptors originate from a child under 10 years old with inherited bone marrow failure, due to receive a stem cell transplant. CDR3s include the opening cysteine and the closing phenylalanine or tryptophan. The order of the fields is clone size, J gene, V gene, D gene, CDR3 DNA, CDR3 protein. D genes are given only for firm matches. The size entry is marked missing in some rows and otherwise reads once, few, many or a size class.

>few|TRBJ1-3|TRBV2|-
TGTGCCAGCAGCCCGAGGGGCTCGTCTGCTGGAAACACCATATATTTT
CASSPRGSSAGNTIYF
>-|TRBJ2-7|TRBV20-1|-
TGCAGTGCTAGACTGTTGGGGTATCACTACGAGCAGTACTTC
CSARLLGYHYEQYF
>many|TRBJ2-5|TRBV6-5|-
TGTGCCAGCAGTTACTTTCCAGGCCAAGAGACCCAGTACTTC
CASSYFPGQETQYF
>many|TRBJ2-1|TRBV29-1|-
TGCAGCGTTGAAGATCCTCCGGACTCCTACAATGAGCAGTTCTTC
CSVEDPPDSYNEQFF
>many|TRBJ2-1|TRBV7-2|-
TGTGCCAGCAGCCCGGATAGTCGGGGTGAGCAGTTCTTC
CASSPDSRGEQFF
>few|TRBJ2-5|TRBV29-1|TRBD1
TGCAGCGTGGAGAACAGGACGGACAGGGGGGCCCAGTACTTC
CSVENRTDRGAQYF
>many|TRBJ2-1|TRBV29-1|TRBD2
TGCAGCGTTGAATTCGGGACTACGGCCTACAATGAGCAGTTCTTC
CSVEFGTTAYNEQFF
>many|TRBJ1-3|TRBV7-9|-
TGTGCCAGCAGCTCGGGAGGTGGTACCTCTGGAAACACCATATATTTT
CASSSGGGTSGNTIYF
>many|TRBJ2-4|TRBV5-1|TRBD2
TGCGCCAGCAGCTTGGGGACTAGCGGGCTTGTGGAAAACATTCAGTACTTC
CASSLGTSGLVENIQYF
>-|TRBJ2-2|TRBV4-2|-
TGTGCCAGCAGCGGGGCGTCTGGGGAGCTGTTTTTT
CASSGASGELFF
>many|TRBJ2-1|TRBV24-1|TRBD1
TGTGCCACCAGTGACCCGGGACAGGGTAATATCAATGAGCAGTTCTTC
CATSDPGQGNINEQFF
>many|TRBJ1-1|TRBV5-1|-
TGCGCCAGCAGCTTGGCGCCCGAGAACACTGAAGCTTTCTTT
CASSLAPENTEAFF
>many|TRBJ2-3|TRBV20-1|-
TGCAGTGAAAGGGGACCCGGCACAGATACGCAGTATTTT
CSERGPGTDTQYF
>few|TRBJ1-1|TRBV4-2|-
TGTGCCAGCAGCTCAATAGACAGGTCTGAAGCTTTCTTT
CASSSIDRSEAFF
>few|TRBJ2-7|TRBV5-4|-
TGTGCCAGCAGCCCAGCCGACAGGACCCACTACGAGCAGTACTTC
CASSPADRTHYEQYF
>many|TRBJ1-4|TRBV28|-
TGTGCCAGCAGTGGGGACGTAAGCCGGAGGGCAACTAATGAAAAACTGTTTTTT
CASSGDVSRRATNEKLFF
>many|TRBJ2-1|TRBV10-1|TRBD2
TGCGCCAGCAGTCCCAGGACTAGCGGGAGGGCCCTGGACAATGAGCAGTTCTTC
CASSPRTSGRALDNEQFF
>many|TRBJ2-3|TRBV29-1|TRBD1
TGCAGCGCCACGGGACAGGCTTTCAATACGCAGTATTTT
CSATGQAFNTQYF
>many|TRBJ2-7|TRBV4-3|-
TGCGCCAGCAGCCAAGATTGGGAAGGCGAGCAGTACTTC
CASSQDWEGEQYF
>many|TRBJ2-3|TRBV28|-
TGTGCCAGCAGTTTAGGGGAGACCCCAGATACGCAGTATTTT
CASSLGETPDTQYF
>few|TRBJ1-4|TRBV25-1|-
TGTGCCAGCAGTGAATGGGGGCAGGGCGAAAAACTGTTTTTT
CASSEWGQGEKLFF
>many|TRBJ2-7|TRBV6-5|-
TGTGCCAGCAGTTATCGAGAGGGACACCCCTACGAGCAGTACTTC
CASSYREGHPYEQYF
>many|TRBJ2-1|TRBV11-2|TRBD2
TGTGCCAGCAGCTTAAATGGGAGGGCCTCCTACAATGAGCAGTTCTTC
CASSLNGRASYNEQFF
>few|TRBJ1-1|TRBV30|-
TGTGCCTGGAACAGGGCGACCACTGAAGCTTTCTTT
CAWNRATTEAFF
>few|TRBJ1-5|TRBV6-5|TRBD1
TGTGCCAGCAGTTACGGGACAGGGCATCAGCCCCAGCATTTT
CASSYGTGHQPQHF
>few|TRBJ2-7|TRBV29-1|TRBD2
TGCAGCGGCGCGATGACTAGCGGGAGTTACGAGCAGTACTTC
CSGAMTSGSYEQYF
>many|TRBJ1-1|TRBV12-3/TRBV12-4|-
TGTGCCAGCAGTTTAGTGAGATCCTCCACTGAAGCTTTCTTT
CASSLVRSSTEAFF
>many|TRBJ2-7|TRBV4-3|TRBD1
TGCGCCAGCAGCCAGGGAGGGACAGGGGCTACCTACGAGCAGTACTTC
CASSQGGTGATYEQYF
>many|TRBJ2-5|TRBV7-9|TRBD1
TGTGCCAGCAGCTTCGGGGACAGGGCAGAGACCCAGTACTTC
CASSFGDRAETQYF
>many|TRBJ1-2|TRBV28|-
TGTGCCAGCAGTTATCAGGGTACCGGACAGCTCTATGGCTACACCTTC
CASSYQGTGQLYGYTF
>many|TRBJ2-2|TRBV25-1|-
TGTGCCAGCATGAGTCGGGGTCGGCACACCGGGGAGCTGTTTTTT
CASMSRGRHTGELFF
>few|TRBJ1-3|TRBV28|-
TGTGCCAGCAGTTTAAGGGGGAAAGGAAACACCATATATTTT
CASSLRGKGNTIYF
>-|TRBJ1-5|TRBV11-2|-
TGTGCCAGCAGCTTAGTATCGTATAGAACACGGATTAGTCTCAATCAGCCCCAGCATTTT
CASSLVSYRTRISLNQPQHF
>many|TRBJ2-5|TRBV27|TRBD2
TGTGCCAGCAGTTCCGGGACTAGCGGGAGTCGGAAGACCCAGTACTTC
CASSSGTSGSRKTQYF
>many|TRBJ2-6|TRBV5-1|TRBD1
TGCGCCAGCAGCCTATGGACAGGGGAATCTGGGGCCAACGTCCTGACTTTC
CASSLWTGESGANVLTF
>many|TRBJ2-2|TRBV4-3|TRBD2
TGCGCCAGCAGCCCAAGCGGGACCTACACCGGGGAGCTGTTTTTT
CASSPSGTYTGELFF
>few|TRBJ2-7|TRBV12-3/TRBV12-4|TRBD2
TGTGCCACCAGTCCCATGGCGGGAGCTGAAGGCGAGCAGTACTTC
CATSPMAGAEGEQYF
>-|TRBJ2-1|TRBV2|-
TGTGCCAGTCAGGCCGCCTTTGTGGGTTTGGATGAGCAGTTCTTC
CASQAAFVGLDEQFF
>many|TRBJ1-1|TRBV27|-
TGTGCCAGCAGTTTAGGAGCGCTGAACACTGAAGCTTTCTTT
CASSLGALNTEAFF
>many|TRBJ1-4|TRBV27|TRBD1
TGTGCCAGCAGTCCCGACAGGGACGGCGAAAAACTGTTTTTT
CASSPDRDGEKLFF
>many|TRBJ2-1|TRBV10-1|TRBD2
TGCGCCAGCAGTGAGCAACTAGCGGGAGTTTTCAATGAGCAGTTCTTC
CASSEQLAGVFNEQFF
>many|TRBJ2-1|TRBV29-1|TRBD2
TGCAGCGCCGGGGTAGCGGGGGACTTAAATGAGCAGTTCTTC
CSAGVAGDLNEQFF
>many|TRBJ2-1|TRBV12-3/TRBV12-4|-
TGTGCCAGCAGTCCCCCAGAGCATGAGCAGTTCTTC
CASSPPEHEQFF
>few|TRBJ1-5|TRBV12-3/TRBV12-4|TRBD1
TGTGCCAGCAGACGGGACAGTCGCAATCAGCCCCAGCATTTT
CASRRDSRNQPQHF
>-|TRBJ2-1|TRBV18|TRBD2
TGTGCCAGCTCACCGACTAGCTCCCATGAGCAGTTCTTC
CASSPTSSHEQFF
>-|TRBJ1-2|TRBV5-1|TRBD1
TGCGCCAGCAGCAGCCGGGACAGGATTAACTATGGCTACACCTTC
CASSSRDRINYGYTF
>many|TRBJ2-1|TRBV5-5|TRBD1
TGTGCCAGCAGCTTGGGCCCGGGACAGGGGAACGAGCAGTTCTTC
CASSLGPGQGNEQFF
>many|TRBJ2-7|TRBV15|TRBD1
TGTGCCACCAGCACTATTGCCTCGACAGGGGGAACCTACGAGCAGTACTTC
CATSTIASTGGTYEQYF
>many|TRBJ1-1|TRBV7-9|-
TGTGCCAGCAGCTCCTCAGGGAGTAGGAGAATAAGTGCTGAAGCTTTCTTT
CASSSSGSRRISAEAFF
>many|TRBJ2-1|TRBV18|TRBD1
TGTGCCAGCTCACTGGCCCGACAGGGGCAAATTAGCTCCTACAATGAGCAGTTCTTC
CASSLARQGQISSYNEQFF
>-|TRBJ2-1|TRBV30|TRBD2
TGTGCCTGGAGTTCGGGAGGGCCGAATGAGCAGTTCTTC
CAWSSGGPNEQFF
>many|TRBJ2-5|TRBV2|-
TGTGCCAGCAGTGAAGGACGGCTGTGGCAAGAGACCCAGTACTTC
CASSEGRLWQETQYF
>-|TRBJ2-1|TRBV2|TRBD2
TGTGCCATCGGCGGCGGGAGGGGCTACAATGAGCAGTTCTTC
CAIGGGRGYNEQFF
>many|TRBJ2-3|TRBV12-3/TRBV12-4|-
TGTGCCAGCAGACTTAACACGAACACAGATACGCAGTATTTT
CASRLNTNTDTQYF
>-|TRBJ2-3|TRBV12-3/TRBV12-4|TRBD2
TGTGCCAGCAGGATAGCGGGAGGTTCGGATACGCAGTATTTT
CASRIAGGSDTQYF
>few|TRBJ2-3|TRBV7-2|-
TGTGCCAGCAGCTTAGTACATTGGGACACAGATACGCAGTATTTT
CASSLVHWDTDTQYF
>-|TRBJ2-1|TRBV7-8|-
TGTGCCAGCAGCCCTATCATAATTCCCCCCCTCGGCAATGAGCAGTTCTTC
CASSPIIIPPLGNEQFF
>many|TRBJ2-7|TRBV16|-
TGTGCCAGCAGCCAATCCGACGAGCAGTACTTC
CASSQSDEQYF
>many|TRBJ2-1|TRBV5-1|TRBD2
TGCGCCAGCGCGGTCGGCGGGAGGCTGAAAAATGAGCAGTTCTTC
CASAVGGRLKNEQFF